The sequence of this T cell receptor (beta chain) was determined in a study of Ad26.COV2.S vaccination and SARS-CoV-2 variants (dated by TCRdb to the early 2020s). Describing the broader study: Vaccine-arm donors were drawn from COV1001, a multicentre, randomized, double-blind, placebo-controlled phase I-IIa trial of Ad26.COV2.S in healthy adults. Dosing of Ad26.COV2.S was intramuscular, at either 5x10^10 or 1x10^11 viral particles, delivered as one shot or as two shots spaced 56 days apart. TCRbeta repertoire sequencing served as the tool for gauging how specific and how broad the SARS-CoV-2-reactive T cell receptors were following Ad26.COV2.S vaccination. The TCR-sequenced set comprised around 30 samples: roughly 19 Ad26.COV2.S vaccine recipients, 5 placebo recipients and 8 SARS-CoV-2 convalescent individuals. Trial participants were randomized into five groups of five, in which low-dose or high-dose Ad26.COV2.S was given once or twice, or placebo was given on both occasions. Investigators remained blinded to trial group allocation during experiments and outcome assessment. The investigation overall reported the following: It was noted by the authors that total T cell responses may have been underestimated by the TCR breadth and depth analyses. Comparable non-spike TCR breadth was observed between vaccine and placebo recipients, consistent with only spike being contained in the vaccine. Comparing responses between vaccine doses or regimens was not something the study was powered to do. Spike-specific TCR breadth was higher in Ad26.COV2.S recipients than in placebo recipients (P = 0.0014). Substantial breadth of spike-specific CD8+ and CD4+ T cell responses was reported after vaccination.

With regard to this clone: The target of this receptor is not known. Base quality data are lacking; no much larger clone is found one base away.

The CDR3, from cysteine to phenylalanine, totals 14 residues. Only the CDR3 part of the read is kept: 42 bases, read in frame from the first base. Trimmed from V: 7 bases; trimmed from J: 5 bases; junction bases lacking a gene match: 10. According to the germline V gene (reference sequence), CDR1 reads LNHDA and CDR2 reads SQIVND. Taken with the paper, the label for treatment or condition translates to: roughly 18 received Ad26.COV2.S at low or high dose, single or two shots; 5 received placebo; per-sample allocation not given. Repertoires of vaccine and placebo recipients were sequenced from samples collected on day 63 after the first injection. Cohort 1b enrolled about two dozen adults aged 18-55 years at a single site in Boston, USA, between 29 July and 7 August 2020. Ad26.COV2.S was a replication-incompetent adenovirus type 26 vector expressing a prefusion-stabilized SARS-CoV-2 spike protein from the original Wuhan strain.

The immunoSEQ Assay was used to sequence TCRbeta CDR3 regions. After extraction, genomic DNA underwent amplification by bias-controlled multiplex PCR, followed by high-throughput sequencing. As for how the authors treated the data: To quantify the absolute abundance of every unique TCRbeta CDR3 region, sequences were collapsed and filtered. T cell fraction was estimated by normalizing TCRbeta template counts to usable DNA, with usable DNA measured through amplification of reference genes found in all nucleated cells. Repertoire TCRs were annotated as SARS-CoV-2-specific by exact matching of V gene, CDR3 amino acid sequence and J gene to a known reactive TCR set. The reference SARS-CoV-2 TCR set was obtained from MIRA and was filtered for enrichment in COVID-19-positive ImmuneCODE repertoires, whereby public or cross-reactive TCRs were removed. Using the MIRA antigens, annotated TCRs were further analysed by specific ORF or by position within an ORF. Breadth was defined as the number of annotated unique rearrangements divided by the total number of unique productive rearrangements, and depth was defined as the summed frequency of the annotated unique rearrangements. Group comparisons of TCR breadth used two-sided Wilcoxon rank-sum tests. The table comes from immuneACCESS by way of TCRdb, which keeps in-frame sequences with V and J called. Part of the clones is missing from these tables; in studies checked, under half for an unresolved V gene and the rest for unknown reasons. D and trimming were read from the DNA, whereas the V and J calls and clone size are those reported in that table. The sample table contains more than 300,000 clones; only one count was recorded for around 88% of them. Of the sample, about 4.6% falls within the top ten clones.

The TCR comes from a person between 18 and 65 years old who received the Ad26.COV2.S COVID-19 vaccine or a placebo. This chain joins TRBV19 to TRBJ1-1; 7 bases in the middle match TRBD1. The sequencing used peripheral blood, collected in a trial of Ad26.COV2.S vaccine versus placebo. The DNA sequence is TGTGCCAGTACAGAGACAGGGCTGGGGACTGAAGCTTTCTTT. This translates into CASTETGLGTEAFF.